These T cell receptor beta chains were read from a single sample in a study of blood T cells in healthy people across ages. Each CDR3 protein is one row after TCRdb ran MiXCR on the 5' RACE reads. The sample has some 760,000 distinct CDR3 sequences; 20% to 25% are singletons. In addition, the sample was reused for a study of T cells of mothers and their children.

The source material was blood. The receptors were sampled from a boy younger than 18 in good health. Both conserved end residues are part of each CDR3. The order of the fields is CDR3 length, V gene, clone size, D gene, J gene, CDR3 protein, CDR3 DNA. D genes are given only for firm matches. Size is stated for part of the rows, as once, few or many counts, or as a class when the clone is expanded.

cdr3_length: 18; v_call: TRBV12-3/TRBV12-4; clone_size: few; d_call: .; j_call: TRBJ2-3; cdr3_aa: CASSIHGWGREDPDTQYF; cdr3_nt: TGTGCCAGCAGTATTCATGGATGGGGACGGGAAGATCCAGATACGCAGTATTTT
cdr3_length: 15; v_call: TRBV4-1; clone_size: few; d_call: .; j_call: TRBJ1-1; cdr3_aa: CASSQDHGPDTEAFF; cdr3_nt: TGCGCCAGCAGCCAAGATCACGGACCTGACACTGAAGCTTTCTTT
cdr3_length: 16; v_call: TRBV7-2; clone_size: .; d_call: TRBD1; j_call: TRBJ1-4; cdr3_aa: CASSYAGGRANEKLFF; cdr3_nt: TGTGCCAGCAGCTATGCAGGGGGAAGGGCTAATGAAAAACTGTTTTTT
cdr3_length: 15; v_call: TRBV20-1; clone_size: .; d_call: .; j_call: TRBJ2-2; cdr3_aa: CSARLARTNTGELFF; cdr3_nt: TGCAGTGCTAGACTAGCCCGGACGAACACCGGGGAGCTGTTTTTT
cdr3_length: 15; v_call: TRBV5-6; clone_size: few; d_call: .; j_call: TRBJ1-4; cdr3_aa: CASSSTGGTNEKLFF; cdr3_nt: TGTGCCAGCAGTAGTACCGGAGGCACTAATGAAAAACTGTTTTTT
cdr3_length: 13; v_call: TRBV29-1; clone_size: few; d_call: TRBD1; j_call: TRBJ2-5; cdr3_aa: CSGRQGAQETQYF; cdr3_nt: TGCAGCGGACGGCAGGGGGCTCAGGAGACCCAGTACTTC
cdr3_length: 15; v_call: TRBV5-1; clone_size: .; d_call: .; j_call: TRBJ2-7; cdr3_aa: CASKYSTGEIYEQYF; cdr3_nt: TGCGCCAGCAAGTACTCGACTGGAGAGATCTACGAGCAGTACTTC
cdr3_length: 12; v_call: TRBV7-9; clone_size: .; d_call: .; j_call: TRBJ1-1; cdr3_aa: CASSLDLGEAFF; cdr3_nt: TGTGCCAGCAGCTTAGATCTGGGGGAAGCTTTCTTT
cdr3_length: 15; v_call: TRBV7-3; clone_size: .; d_call: .; j_call: TRBJ1-1; cdr3_aa: CASSLIPGSNTEAFF; cdr3_nt: TGTGCCAGCAGCTTAATACCGGGATCGAACACTGAAGCTTTCTTT
cdr3_length: 16; v_call: TRBV7-6; clone_size: few; d_call: TRBD1; j_call: TRBJ2-7; cdr3_aa: CASSLVDRAVNHEQYF; cdr3_nt: TGTGCCAGCAGCTTAGTGGACAGGGCCGTTAATCACGAGCAGTACTTC
cdr3_length: 14; v_call: TRBV20-1; clone_size: .; d_call: .; j_call: TRBJ2-1; cdr3_aa: CSASSPSSYNEQFF; cdr3_nt: TGCAGTGCTAGTTCTCCTAGCAGTTATAATGAGCAGTTCTTC
cdr3_length: 17; v_call: TRBV15; clone_size: few; d_call: TRBD2; j_call: TRBJ2-3; cdr3_aa: CATSSTAGGRWIDTQYF; cdr3_nt: TGTGCCACCAGCAGTACCGCGGGGGGGCGGTGGATAGATACGCAGTATTTT
cdr3_length: 16; v_call: TRBV7-9; clone_size: few; d_call: TRBD2; j_call: TRBJ2-1; cdr3_aa: CASSWTSGGAYNEQFF; cdr3_nt: TGTGCCAGCAGCTGGACTAGCGGTGGGGCCTACAATGAGCAGTTCTTC
cdr3_length: 13; v_call: TRBV6-2/TRBV6-3; clone_size: .; d_call: .; j_call: TRBJ2-1; cdr3_aa: CASSYSKASEQFF; cdr3_nt: TGTGCCAGCAGTTACTCGAAGGCTAGTGAGCAGTTCTTC
cdr3_length: 14; v_call: TRBV28; clone_size: .; d_call: .; j_call: TRBJ1-3; cdr3_aa: CASSFPETGNTIYF; cdr3_nt: TGTGCCAGCAGTTTCCCCGAGACTGGGAACACCATATATTTT
cdr3_length: 14; v_call: TRBV7-9; clone_size: few; d_call: .; j_call: TRBJ1-2; cdr3_aa: CASSPDGNNYGYTF; cdr3_nt: TGTGCCAGCAGCCCGGACGGGAATAACTATGGCTACACCTTC
cdr3_length: 15; v_call: TRBV5-1; clone_size: .; d_call: .; j_call: TRBJ2-5; cdr3_aa: CASSLAGPFQETQYF; cdr3_nt: TGCGCCAGCAGCTTGGCGGGCCCTTTCCAAGAGACCCAGTACTTC
cdr3_length: 17; v_call: TRBV20-1; clone_size: once; d_call: TRBD2; j_call: TRBJ2-7; cdr3_aa: CSARGQRLAGEGYEQYF; cdr3_nt: TGCAGTGCTAGAGGTCAACGGCTAGCGGGAGAAGGCTACGAGCAGTACTTC
cdr3_length: 14; v_call: TRBV5-5; clone_size: .; d_call: .; j_call: TRBJ2-7; cdr3_aa: CASSSNRESYEQYF; cdr3_nt: TGTGCCAGCAGCTCCAACAGGGAATCCTACGAGCAGTACTTC
cdr3_length: 15; v_call: TRBV9; clone_size: .; d_call: TRBD2; j_call: TRBJ2-1; cdr3_aa: CASSVGSSGSNEQFF; cdr3_nt: TGTGCCAGCAGCGTAGGGTCTAGCGGGAGCAATGAGCAGTTCTTC
cdr3_length: 15; v_call: TRBV18; clone_size: .; d_call: .; j_call: TRBJ2-1; cdr3_aa: CASSPRTRGGHEQFF; cdr3_nt: TGTGCCAGCTCACCAAGGACTCGAGGAGGGCATGAGCAGTTCTTC
cdr3_length: 12; v_call: TRBV15; clone_size: few; d_call: .; j_call: TRBJ1-2; cdr3_aa: CATSSHHSGYTF; cdr3_nt: TGTGCCACCAGCTCCCACCACAGTGGCTACACCTTC
cdr3_length: 15; v_call: TRBV5-5; clone_size: few; d_call: .; j_call: TRBJ2-2; cdr3_aa: CASSLDRGGTGELFF; cdr3_nt: TGTGCCAGCAGCTTGGACAGGGGAGGCACCGGGGAGCTGTTTTTT
cdr3_length: 14; v_call: TRBV29-1; clone_size: .; d_call: .; j_call: TRBJ1-1; cdr3_aa: CSATPFGSWAEAFF; cdr3_nt: TGCAGCGCCACCCCGTTTGGGTCTTGGGCTGAAGCTTTCTTT
cdr3_length: 15; v_call: TRBV4-2; clone_size: .; d_call: .; j_call: TRBJ2-7; cdr3_aa: CASSHHRDPAYEQYF; cdr3_nt: TGTGCCAGCAGCCACCACAGGGACCCTGCCTACGAGCAGTACTTC
cdr3_length: 15; v_call: TRBV7-6; clone_size: many; d_call: TRBD2; j_call: TRBJ2-1; cdr3_aa: CASSLASGGYNEQFF; cdr3_nt: TGCGCCAGCAGCTTGGCTAGCGGGGGTTACAATGAGCAGTTCTTC
cdr3_length: 12; v_call: TRBV12-3/TRBV12-4; clone_size: few; d_call: .; j_call: TRBJ2-5; cdr3_aa: CASSPRSPEQYF; cdr3_nt: TGTGCCAGCAGTCCCCGCTCGCCGGAGCAGTACTTC
cdr3_length: 15; v_call: TRBV15; clone_size: few; d_call: TRBD2; j_call: TRBJ2-7; cdr3_aa: CATSRDYLAGHEQYF; cdr3_nt: TGTGCCACCAGCAGAGATTACCTAGCGGGTCACGAGCAGTACTTC
cdr3_length: 13; v_call: TRBV20-1; clone_size: few; d_call: .; j_call: TRBJ2-5; cdr3_aa: CSASRLGEETQYF; cdr3_nt: TGCAGTGCTAGTCGGCTCGGGGAAGAGACCCAGTACTTC
cdr3_length: 16; v_call: TRBV7-2; clone_size: .; d_call: .; j_call: TRBJ2-7; cdr3_aa: CASSLFSTPGSYEQYF; cdr3_nt: TGTGCCAGCAGCTTATTTTCCACCCCGGGGAGCTACGAGCAGTACTTC
cdr3_length: 17; v_call: TRBV11-2; clone_size: few; d_call: .; j_call: TRBJ1-4; cdr3_aa: CASSLDPREPTNEKLFF; cdr3_nt: TGTGCCAGCAGCTTGGACCCCCGGGAGCCGACTAATGAAAAACTGTTTTTT
cdr3_length: 14; v_call: TRBV7-2; clone_size: few; d_call: .; j_call: TRBJ2-2; cdr3_aa: CASSVGGLAGELFF; cdr3_nt: TGTGCCAGCAGCGTGGGTGGGCTAGCGGGGGAGCTGTTTTTT
cdr3_length: 15; v_call: TRBV27; clone_size: few; d_call: TRBD2; j_call: TRBJ2-7; cdr3_aa: CASSSNSGRSPEQYF; cdr3_nt: TGTGCCAGCAGTTCCAATAGCGGGAGATCCCCCGAGCAGTACTTC
cdr3_length: 15; v_call: TRBV7-9; clone_size: many; d_call: .; j_call: TRBJ2-3; cdr3_aa: CASSLSGSGTDTQYF; cdr3_nt: TGTGCCAGCAGCTTAAGTGGGAGTGGGACAGATACGCAGTATTTT
cdr3_length: 15; v_call: TRBV9; clone_size: few; d_call: .; j_call: TRBJ1-2; cdr3_aa: CASSPNTAGTNGYTF; cdr3_nt: TGTGCCAGCAGCCCAAACACGGCGGGTACGAATGGCTACACCTTC
cdr3_length: 13; v_call: TRBV3-1; clone_size: .; d_call: .; j_call: TRBJ2-1; cdr3_aa: CASSRLLENEQFF; cdr3_nt: TGTGCCAGCAGCCGCCTACTAGAGAATGAGCAGTTCTTC
cdr3_length: 13; v_call: TRBV27; clone_size: .; d_call: .; j_call: TRBJ2-5; cdr3_aa: CASSLAGLGTQYF; cdr3_nt: TGTGCCAGCAGTTTGGCAGGGTTGGGGACCCAGTACTTC
cdr3_length: 13; v_call: TRBV5-1; clone_size: .; d_call: TRBD1; j_call: TRBJ1-1; cdr3_aa: CASSLDRDGEAFF; cdr3_nt: TGTGCCAGCAGCTTGGACAGGGATGGTGAAGCTTTCTTT
cdr3_length: 13; v_call: TRBV5-1; clone_size: few; d_call: TRBD1; j_call: TRBJ2-7; cdr3_aa: CASSPDRYGEQYF; cdr3_nt: TGCGCCAGCAGCCCGGACAGGTATGGCGAGCAGTACTTC
cdr3_length: 15; v_call: TRBV5-1; clone_size: few; d_call: .; j_call: TRBJ2-7; cdr3_aa: CASSVYFQSSYEQYF; cdr3_nt: TGCGCCAGCAGTGTATACTTCCAGAGCTCCTACGAGCAGTACTTC
cdr3_length: 16; v_call: TRBV19; clone_size: few; d_call: TRBD2; j_call: TRBJ2-7; cdr3_aa: CASSISPGRGSYEQYF; cdr3_nt: TGTGCCAGTAGTATAAGTCCCGGGAGGGGCTCCTACGAGCAGTACTTC
cdr3_length: 16; v_call: TRBV28; clone_size: many; d_call: .; j_call: TRBJ2-7; cdr3_aa: CASSFDELWALDEQYF; cdr3_nt: TGTGCCAGCAGTTTCGATGAACTGTGGGCTTTGGACGAGCAGTACTTC
cdr3_length: 14; v_call: TRBV9; clone_size: .; d_call: .; j_call: TRBJ2-1; cdr3_aa: CASSVDGSLNEQFF; cdr3_nt: TGTGCCAGCAGCGTAGATGGGTCCCTCAATGAGCAGTTCTTC
cdr3_length: 12; v_call: TRBV27; clone_size: few; d_call: TRBD1; j_call: TRBJ1-1; cdr3_aa: CASKLDRGEAFF; cdr3_nt: TGTGCCAGCAAGCTGGACAGGGGTGAAGCTTTCTTT